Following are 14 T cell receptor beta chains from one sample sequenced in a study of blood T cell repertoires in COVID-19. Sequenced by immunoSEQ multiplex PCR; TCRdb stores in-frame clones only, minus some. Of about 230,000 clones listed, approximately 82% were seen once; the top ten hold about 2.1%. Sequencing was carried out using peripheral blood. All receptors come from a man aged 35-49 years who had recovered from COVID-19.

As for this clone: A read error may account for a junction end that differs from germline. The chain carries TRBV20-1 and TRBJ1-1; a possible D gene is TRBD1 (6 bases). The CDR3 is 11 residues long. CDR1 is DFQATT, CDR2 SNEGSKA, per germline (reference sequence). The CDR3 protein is CSAGNRVPVIF. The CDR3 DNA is TGCAGTGCTGGAAACAGGGTCCCGGTGATCTTT.

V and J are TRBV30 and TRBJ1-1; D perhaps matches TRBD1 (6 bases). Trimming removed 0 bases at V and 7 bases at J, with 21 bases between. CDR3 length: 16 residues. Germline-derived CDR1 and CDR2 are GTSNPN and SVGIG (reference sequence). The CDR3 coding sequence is TGTGCCTGGAGTGTTCTTGGGGCCAGGGGTTCAGTTGAAGCTTTCTTT. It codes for CAWSVLGARGSVEAFF.

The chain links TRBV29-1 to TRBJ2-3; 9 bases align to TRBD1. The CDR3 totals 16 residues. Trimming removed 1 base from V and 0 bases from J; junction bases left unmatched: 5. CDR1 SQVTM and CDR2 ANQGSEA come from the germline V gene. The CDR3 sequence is CSVEGTGTGSTDTQYF. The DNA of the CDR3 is TGCAGCGTTGAAGGTACCGGGACAGGGAGCACAGATACGCAGTATTTT.

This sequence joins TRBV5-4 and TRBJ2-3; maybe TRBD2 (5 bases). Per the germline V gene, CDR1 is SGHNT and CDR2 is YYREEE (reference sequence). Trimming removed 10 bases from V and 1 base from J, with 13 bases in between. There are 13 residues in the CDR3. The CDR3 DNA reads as TGTGCCGCACTAGTGCGGGGCACAGATACGCAGTATTTT. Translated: CAALVRGTDTQYF. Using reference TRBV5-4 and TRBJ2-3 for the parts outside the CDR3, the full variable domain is ETGVTQSPTHLIKTRGQQVTLRCSSQSGHNTVSWYQQALGQGPQFIFQYYREEENGRGNFPPRFSGLQFPNYSSELNVNALELDDSALYLCAALVRGTDTQYFGPGTRLTVL.

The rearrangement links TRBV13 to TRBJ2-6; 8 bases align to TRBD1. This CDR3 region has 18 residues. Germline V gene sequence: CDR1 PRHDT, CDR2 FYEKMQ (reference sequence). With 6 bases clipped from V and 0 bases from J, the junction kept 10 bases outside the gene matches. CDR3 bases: TGTGCCAGCAGAAGGACAGGGATCGCATACTCTGGGGCCAACGTCCTGACTTTC. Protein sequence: CASRRTGIAYSGANVLTF.

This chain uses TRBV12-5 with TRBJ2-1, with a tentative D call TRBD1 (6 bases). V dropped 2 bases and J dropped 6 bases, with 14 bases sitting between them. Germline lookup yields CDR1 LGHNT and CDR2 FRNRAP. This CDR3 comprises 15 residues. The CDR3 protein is CASGLQGPLVNEQFF. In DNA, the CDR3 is TGTGCTAGTGGTTTGCAGGGGCCTCTTGTCAATGAGCAGTTCTTC.

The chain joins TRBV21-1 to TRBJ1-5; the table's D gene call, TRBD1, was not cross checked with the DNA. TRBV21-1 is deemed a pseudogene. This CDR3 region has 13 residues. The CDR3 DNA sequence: TGTGCCACCCCAGTCTTTATGTGTCAGCCCCAGCATTTT. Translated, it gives CATPVFMCQPQHF.

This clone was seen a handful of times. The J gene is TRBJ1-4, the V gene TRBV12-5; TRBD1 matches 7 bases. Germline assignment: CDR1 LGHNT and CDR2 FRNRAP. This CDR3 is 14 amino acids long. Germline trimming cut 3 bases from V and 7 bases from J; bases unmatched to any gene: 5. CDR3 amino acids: CASGLGQVGEKLFF. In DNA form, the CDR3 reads TGTGCTAGTGGTTTAGGACAGGTTGGTGAAAAACTGTTTTTT.

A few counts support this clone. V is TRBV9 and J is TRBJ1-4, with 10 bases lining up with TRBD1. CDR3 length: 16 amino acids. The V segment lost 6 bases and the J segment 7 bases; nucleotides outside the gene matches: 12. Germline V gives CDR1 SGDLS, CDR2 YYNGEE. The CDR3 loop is CASTFKRDRGAEKLFF. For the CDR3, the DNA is TGTGCCAGCACCTTCAAGCGGGACAGGGGCGCTGAAAAACTGTTTTTT.

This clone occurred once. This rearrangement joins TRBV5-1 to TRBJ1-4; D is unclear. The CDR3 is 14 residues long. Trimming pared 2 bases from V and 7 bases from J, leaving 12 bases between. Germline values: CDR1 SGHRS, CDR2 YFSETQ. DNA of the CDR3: TGCGCCAGCAGCTTCGGATCAGGTGGTGAAAAACTGTTTTTT. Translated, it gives CASSFGSGGEKLFF.

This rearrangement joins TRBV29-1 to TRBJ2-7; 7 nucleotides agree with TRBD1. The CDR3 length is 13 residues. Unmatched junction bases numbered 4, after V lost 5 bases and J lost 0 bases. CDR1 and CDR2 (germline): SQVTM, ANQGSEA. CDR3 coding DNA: TGCAGCGTTTTTGGGGACAGCTCCTACGAGCAGTACTTC. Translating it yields CSVFGDSSYEQYF.

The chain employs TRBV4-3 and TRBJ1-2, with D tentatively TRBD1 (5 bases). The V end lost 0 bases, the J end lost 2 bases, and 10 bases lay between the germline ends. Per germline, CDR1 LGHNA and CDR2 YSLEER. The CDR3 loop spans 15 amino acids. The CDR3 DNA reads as TGCGCCAGCAGCCAAGATCAGCCAGGGAACTATGGCTACACCTTC. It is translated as CASSQDQPGNYGYTF.

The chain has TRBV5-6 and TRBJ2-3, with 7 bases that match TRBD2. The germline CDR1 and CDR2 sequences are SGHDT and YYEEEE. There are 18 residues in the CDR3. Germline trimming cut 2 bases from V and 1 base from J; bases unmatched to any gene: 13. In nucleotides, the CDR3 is TGTGCCAGCAGCTTTTGGCAATTTGACCTAGCGGGCACAGATACGCAGTATTTT. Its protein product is CASSFWQFDLAGTDTQYF.

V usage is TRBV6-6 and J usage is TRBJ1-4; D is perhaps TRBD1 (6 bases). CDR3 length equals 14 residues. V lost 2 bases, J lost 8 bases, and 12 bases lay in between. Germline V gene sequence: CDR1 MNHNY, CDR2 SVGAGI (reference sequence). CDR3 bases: TGTGCCAGCAGTTACGGGGGCGATGGGGAAAAACTGTTTTTT. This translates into CASSYGGDGEKLFF.